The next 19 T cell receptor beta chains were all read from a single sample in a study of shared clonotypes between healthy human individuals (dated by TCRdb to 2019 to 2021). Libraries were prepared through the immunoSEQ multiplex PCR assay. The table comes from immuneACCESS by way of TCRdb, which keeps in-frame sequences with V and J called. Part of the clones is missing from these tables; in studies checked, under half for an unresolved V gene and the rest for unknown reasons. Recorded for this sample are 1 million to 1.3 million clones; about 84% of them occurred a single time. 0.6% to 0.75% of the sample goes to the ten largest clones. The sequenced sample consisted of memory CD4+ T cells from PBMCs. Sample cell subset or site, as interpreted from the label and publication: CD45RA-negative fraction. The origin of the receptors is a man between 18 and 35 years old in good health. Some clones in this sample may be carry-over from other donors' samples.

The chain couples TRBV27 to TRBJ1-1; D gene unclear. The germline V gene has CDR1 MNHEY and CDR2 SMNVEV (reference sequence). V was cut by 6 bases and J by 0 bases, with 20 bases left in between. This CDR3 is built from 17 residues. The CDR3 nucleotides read TGTGCCAGCAGATACCGCGTCAGAGGTAACATGAACACTGAAGCTTTCTTT. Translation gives CASRYRVRGNMNTEAFF.

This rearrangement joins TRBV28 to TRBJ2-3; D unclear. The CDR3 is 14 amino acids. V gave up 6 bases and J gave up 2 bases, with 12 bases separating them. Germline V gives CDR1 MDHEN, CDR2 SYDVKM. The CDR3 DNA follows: TGTGCCAGCAGGCTAACGGACCCCACAGATACGCAGTATTTT. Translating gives CASRLTDPTDTQYF.

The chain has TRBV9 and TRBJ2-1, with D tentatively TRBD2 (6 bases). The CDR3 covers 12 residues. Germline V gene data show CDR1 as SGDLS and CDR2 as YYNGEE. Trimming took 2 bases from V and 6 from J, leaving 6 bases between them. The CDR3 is CASSVSGNEQFF. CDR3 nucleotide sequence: TGTGCCAGCAGCGTTAGCGGCAATGAGCAGTTCTTC. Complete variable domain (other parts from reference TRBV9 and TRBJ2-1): DSGVTQTPKHLITATGQRVTLRCSPRSGDLSVYWYQQSLDQGLQFLIQYYNGEERAKGNILERFSAQQFPDLHSELNLSSLELGDSALYFCASSVSGNEQFFGPGTRLTVL.

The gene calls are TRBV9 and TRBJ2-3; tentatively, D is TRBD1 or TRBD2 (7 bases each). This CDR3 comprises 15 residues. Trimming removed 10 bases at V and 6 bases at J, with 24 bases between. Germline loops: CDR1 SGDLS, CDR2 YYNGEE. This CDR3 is CAGPGGDPLMDTQYF. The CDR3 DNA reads TGTGCCGGTCCAGGGGGGGACCCTCTCATGGATACGCAGTATTTT.

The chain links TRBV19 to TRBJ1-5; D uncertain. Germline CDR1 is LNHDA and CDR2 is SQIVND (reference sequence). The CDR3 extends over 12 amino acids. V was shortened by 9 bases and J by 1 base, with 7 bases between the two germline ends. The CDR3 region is CASQHSNQPQHF. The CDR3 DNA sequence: TGTGCCAGCCAACACAGCAATCAGCCCCAGCATTTT.

In DNA form, the CDR3 reads TGTGCCATCAGACCGGGACAGCAGAACAATGAGCAGTTCTTC. This codes for CAIRPGQQNNEQFF. The chain has TRBV10-3 and TRBJ2-1, with 7 bases that match TRBD1. V shed 6 bases, J shed 5 bases, and the junction held 7 bases outside the gene matches. Germline V gene lookup returns CDR1 ENHRY and CDR2 SYGVKD. The CDR3 is 14 residues long.

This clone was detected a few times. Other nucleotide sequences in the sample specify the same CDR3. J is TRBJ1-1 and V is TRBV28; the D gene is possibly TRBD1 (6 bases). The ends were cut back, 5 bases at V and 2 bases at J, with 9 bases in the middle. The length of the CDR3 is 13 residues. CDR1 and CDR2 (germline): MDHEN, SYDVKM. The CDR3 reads CASSRTANTEAFF. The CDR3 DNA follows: TGTGCCAGCAGTAGGACAGCAAACACTGAAGCTTTCTTT. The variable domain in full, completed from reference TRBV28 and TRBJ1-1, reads DVKVTQSSRYLVKRTGEKVFLECVQDMDHENMFWYRQDPGLGLRLIYFSYDVKMKEKGDIPEGYSVSREKKERFSLILESASTNQTSMYLCASSRTANTEAFFGQGTRLTVV.

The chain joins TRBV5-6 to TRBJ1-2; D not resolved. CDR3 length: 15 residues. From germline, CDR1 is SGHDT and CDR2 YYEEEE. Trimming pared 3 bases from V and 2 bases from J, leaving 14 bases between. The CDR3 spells CASSSRRKGNYGYTF. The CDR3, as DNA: TGTGCCAGCAGCTCCCGTAGGAAAGGGAACTATGGCTACACCTTC. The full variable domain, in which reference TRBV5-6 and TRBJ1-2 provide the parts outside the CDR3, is DAGVTQSPTHLIKTRGQQVTLRCSPKSGHDTVSWYQQALGQGPQFIFQYYEEEERQRGNFPDRFSGHQFPNYSSELNVNALLLGDSALYLCASSSRRKGNYGYTFGSGTRLTVV.

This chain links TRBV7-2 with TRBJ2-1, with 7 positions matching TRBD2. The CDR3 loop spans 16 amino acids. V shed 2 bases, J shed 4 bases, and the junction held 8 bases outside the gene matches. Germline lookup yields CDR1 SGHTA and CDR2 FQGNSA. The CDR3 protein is CASSLTLAEPYNEQFF. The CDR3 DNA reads TGTGCCAGCAGCTTAACGCTAGCGGAGCCGTACAATGAGCAGTTCTTC.

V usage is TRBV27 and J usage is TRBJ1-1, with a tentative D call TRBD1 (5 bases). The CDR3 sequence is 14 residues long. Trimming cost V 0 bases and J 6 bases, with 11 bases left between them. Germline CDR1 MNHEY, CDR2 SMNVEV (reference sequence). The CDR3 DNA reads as TGTGCCAGCAGTTTATCCTCCAGGGCCCCTGAAGCTTTCTTT. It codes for CASSLSSRAPEAFF.

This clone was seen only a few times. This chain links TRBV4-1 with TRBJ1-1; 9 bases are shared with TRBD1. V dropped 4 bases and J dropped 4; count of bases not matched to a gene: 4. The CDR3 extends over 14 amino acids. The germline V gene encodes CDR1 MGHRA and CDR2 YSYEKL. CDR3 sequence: CASSLQGAGTEAFF. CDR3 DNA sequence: TGCGCCAGCAGCCTACAGGGGGCGGGCACTGAAGCTTTCTTT.

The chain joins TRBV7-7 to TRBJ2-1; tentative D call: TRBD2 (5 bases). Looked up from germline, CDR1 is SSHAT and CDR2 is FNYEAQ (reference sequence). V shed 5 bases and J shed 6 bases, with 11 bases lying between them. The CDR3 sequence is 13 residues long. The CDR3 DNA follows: TGTGCCAGCAGCATAGGACTCCTCAATGAGCAGTTCTTC. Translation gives CASSIGLLNEQFF.

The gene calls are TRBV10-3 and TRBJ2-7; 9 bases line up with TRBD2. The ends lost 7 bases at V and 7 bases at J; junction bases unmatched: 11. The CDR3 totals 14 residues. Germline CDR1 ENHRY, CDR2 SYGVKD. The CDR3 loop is CAITRGSGSEEQYF. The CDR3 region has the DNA TGTGCCATCACCCGGGGTAGCGGGAGCGAAGAGCAGTACTTC.

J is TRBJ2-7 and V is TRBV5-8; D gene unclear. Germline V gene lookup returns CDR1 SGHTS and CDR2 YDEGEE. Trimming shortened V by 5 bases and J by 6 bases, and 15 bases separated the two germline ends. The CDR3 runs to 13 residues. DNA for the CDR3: TGTGCCAGCAGGTATCAGGAGTGGGCCGAGCAGTACTTC. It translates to CASRYQEWAEQYF.

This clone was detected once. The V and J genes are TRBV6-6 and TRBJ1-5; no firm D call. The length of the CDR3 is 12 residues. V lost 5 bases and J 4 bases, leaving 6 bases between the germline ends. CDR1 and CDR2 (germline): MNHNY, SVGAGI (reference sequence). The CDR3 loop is CASSLDNQPQHF. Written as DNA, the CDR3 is TGTGCCAGCAGTCTCGATAATCAGCCCCAGCATTTT.

CDR3 amino acids: CASSLRTAANQPQHF. The CDR3 DNA follows: TGTGCCAGCTCACTCCGGACAGCTGCTAATCAGCCCCAGCATTTT. The V call is TRBV18, the J call TRBJ1-5, with a weak D call TRBD1 (6 bases). Germline CDR1 KGHSH, CDR2 LQKENI. The V end was cut by 4 bases, the J end by 4 bases, with 14 bases between. This CDR3 is built from 15 residues. The full variable domain, with the rest looked up from reference TRBV18 and TRBJ1-5, is NAGVMQNPRHLVRRRGQEARLRCSPMKGHSHVYWYRQLPEEGLKFMVYLQKENIIDESGMPKERFSAEFPKEGPSILRIQQVVRGDSAAYFCASSLRTAANQPQHFGDGTRLSIL.

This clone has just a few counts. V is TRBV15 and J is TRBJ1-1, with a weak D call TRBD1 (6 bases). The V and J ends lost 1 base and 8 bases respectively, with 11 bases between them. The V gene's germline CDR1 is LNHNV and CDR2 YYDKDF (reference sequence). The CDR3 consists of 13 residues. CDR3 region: CATSRGRGMEAFF. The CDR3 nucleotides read TGTGCCACCAGCAGAGGAAGGGGGATGGAAGCTTTCTTT.

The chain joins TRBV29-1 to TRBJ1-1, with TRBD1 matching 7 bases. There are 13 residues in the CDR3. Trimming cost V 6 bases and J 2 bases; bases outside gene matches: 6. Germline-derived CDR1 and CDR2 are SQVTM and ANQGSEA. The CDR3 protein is CSVADRANTEAFF. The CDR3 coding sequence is TGCAGCGTCGCCGACAGGGCAAACACTGAAGCTTTCTTT.

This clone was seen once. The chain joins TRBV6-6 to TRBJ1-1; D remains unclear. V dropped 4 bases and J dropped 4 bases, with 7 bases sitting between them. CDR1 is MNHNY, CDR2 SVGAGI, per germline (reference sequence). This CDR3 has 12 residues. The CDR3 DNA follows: TGTGCCAGCAGTTTCCGAGGCACTGAAGCTTTCTTT. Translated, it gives CASSFRGTEAFF.